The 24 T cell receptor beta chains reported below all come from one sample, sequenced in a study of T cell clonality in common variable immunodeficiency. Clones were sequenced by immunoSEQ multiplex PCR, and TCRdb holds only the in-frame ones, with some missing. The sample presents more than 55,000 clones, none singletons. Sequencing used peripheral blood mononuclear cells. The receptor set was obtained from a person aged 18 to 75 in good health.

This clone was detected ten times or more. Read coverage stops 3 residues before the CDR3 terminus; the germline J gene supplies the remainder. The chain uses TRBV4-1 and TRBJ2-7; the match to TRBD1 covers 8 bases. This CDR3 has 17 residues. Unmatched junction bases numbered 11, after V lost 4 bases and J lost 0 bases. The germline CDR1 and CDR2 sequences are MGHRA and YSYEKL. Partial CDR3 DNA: TGCGCCAGCAGCCCGATCCCGGGACAGGCGATCTCCTACGAG. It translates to CASSPIPGQAISYE. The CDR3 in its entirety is CASSPIPGQAISYEQYF.

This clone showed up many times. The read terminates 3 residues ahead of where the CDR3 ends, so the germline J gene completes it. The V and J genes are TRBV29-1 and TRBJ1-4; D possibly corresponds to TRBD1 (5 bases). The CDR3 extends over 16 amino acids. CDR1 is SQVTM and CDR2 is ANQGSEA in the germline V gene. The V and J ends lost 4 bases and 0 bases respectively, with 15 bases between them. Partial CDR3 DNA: TGCAGCGTTGGGGACGCCCCGGGGGCAACTAATGAAAAA. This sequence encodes CSVGDAPGATNEK. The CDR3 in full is CSVGDAPGATNEKLFF.

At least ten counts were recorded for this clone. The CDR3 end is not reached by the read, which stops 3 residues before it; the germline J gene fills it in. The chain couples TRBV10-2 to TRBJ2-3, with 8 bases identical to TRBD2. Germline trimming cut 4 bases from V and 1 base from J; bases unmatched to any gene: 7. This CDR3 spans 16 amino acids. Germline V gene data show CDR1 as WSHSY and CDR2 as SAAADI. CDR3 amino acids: CASSGYPGLGTDTQYF. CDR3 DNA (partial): TGCGCCAGCAGTGGATATCCGGGACTAGGCACAGATACG.

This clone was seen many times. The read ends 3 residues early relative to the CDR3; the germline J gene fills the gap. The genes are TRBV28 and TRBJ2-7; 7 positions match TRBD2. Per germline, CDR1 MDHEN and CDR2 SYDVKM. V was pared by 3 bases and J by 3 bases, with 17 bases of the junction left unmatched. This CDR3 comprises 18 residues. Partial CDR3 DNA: TGTGCCAGCAGTTTGCCCCGGCGCGGAAGCGGGGTCCGCTACGAG. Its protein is CASSLPRRGSGVRYE. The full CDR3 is CASSLPRRGSGVRYEQYF.

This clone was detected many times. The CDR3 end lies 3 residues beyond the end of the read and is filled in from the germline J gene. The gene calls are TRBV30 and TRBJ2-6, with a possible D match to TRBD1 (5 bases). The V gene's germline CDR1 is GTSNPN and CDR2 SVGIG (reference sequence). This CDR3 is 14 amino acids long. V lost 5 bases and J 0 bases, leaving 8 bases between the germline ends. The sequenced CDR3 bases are TGTGCCTGGGGTACAGGCTCTGGGGCCAACGTC. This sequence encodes CAWGTGSGANV. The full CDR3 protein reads CAWGTGSGANVLTF.

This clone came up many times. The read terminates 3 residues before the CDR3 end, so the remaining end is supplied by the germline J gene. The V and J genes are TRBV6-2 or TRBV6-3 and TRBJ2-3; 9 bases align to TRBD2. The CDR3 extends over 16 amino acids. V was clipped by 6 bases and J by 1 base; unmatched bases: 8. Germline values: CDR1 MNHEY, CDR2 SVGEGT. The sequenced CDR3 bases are TGTGCCAGCAGCCCGCGGGGGGGGAGCCGCACAGATACG. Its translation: CASSPRGGSRTDT. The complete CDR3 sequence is CASSPRGGSRTDTQYF.

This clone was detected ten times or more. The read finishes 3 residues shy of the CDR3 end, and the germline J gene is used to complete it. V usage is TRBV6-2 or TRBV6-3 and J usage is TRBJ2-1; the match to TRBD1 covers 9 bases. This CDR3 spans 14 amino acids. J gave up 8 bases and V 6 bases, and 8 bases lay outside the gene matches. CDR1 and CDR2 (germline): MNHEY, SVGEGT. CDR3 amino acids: CASRGQGEGHEQFF. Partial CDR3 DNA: TGTGCCAGCAGGGGACAGGGTGAAGGACATGAG.

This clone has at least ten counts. The CDR3 DNA, read in part, is TGTGCCAGCAGCTTAGTACAGGATTTCAGTCAGCCC. It codes for CASSLVQDFSQP. The complete CDR3 sequence is CASSLVQDFSQPQHF. The rearrangement links TRBV7-2 to TRBJ1-5, with D possibly TRBD1 on 5 matching bases. The CDR3 is cut off 3 residues early in the read; its end comes from the germline J gene. The CDR3 contains 15 residues. V lost 1 base to trimming and J lost 6 bases, with 13 bases between them. Per the germline V gene, CDR1 is SGHTA and CDR2 is FQGNSA.

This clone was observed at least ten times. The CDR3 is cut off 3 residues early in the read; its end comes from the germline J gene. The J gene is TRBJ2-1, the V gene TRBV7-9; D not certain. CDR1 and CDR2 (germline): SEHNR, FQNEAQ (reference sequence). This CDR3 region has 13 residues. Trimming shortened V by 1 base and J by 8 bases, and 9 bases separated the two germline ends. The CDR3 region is CASSLGRYYEQFF. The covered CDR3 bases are TGTGCCAGCAGCTTAGGTCGGTACTATGAG.

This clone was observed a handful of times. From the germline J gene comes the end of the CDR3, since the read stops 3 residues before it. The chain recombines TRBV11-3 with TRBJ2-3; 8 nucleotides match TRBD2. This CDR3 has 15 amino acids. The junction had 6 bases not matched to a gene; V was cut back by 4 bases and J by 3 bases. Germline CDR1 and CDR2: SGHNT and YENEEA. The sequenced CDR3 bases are TGTGCCAGCAGCTCGGCGGGGGGCTTGACAGATACG. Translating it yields CASSSAGGLTDT. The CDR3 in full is CASSSAGGLTDTQYF. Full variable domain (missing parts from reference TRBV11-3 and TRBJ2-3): EAGVVQSPRYKIIEKKQPVAFWCNPISGHNTLYWYLQNLGQGPELLIRYENEEAVDDSQLPKDRFSAERLKGVDSTLKIQPAELGDSAVYLCASSSAGGLTDTQYFGPGTRLTVL.

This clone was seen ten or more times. This CDR3 is CASLGLAGGPTAYEQYF. CDR3 DNA (partial): TGTGCCAGCTTGGGACTAGCGGGAGGACCCACCGCCTACGAG. The chain carries TRBV2 and TRBJ2-7, with 15 bases lining up with TRBD2. The read comes to an end 3 residues before the CDR3 does, leaving the germline J gene to fill in the end. Germline CDR1 reads SNHLY; CDR2 reads FYNNEI. This CDR3 has 17 amino acids. V lost 8 bases to trimming and J lost 2 bases; unmatched junction nucleotides: 10.

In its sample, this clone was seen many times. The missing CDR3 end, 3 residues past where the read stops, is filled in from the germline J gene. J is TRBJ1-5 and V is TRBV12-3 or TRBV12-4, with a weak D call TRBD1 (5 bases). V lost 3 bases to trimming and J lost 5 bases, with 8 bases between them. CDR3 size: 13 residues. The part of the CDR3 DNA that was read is TGTGCCAGCAGTTTGGCGGGGGATCAGCCC. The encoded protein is CASSLAGDQP. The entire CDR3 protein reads CASSLAGDQPQHF.

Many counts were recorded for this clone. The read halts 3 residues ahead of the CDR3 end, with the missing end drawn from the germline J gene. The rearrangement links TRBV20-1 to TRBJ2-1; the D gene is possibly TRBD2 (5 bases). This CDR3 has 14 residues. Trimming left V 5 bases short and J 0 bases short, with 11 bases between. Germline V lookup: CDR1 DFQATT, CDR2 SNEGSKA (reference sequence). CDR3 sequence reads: CSAPQRHSYNEQFF. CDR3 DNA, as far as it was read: TGCAGTGCTCCTCAGCGGCACTCCTACAATGAG.

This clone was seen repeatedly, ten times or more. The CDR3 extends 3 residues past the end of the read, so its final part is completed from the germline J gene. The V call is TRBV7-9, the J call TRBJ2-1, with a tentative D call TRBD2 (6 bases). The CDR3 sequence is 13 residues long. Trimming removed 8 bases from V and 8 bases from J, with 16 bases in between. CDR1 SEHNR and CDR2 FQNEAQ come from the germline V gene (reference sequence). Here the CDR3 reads CASGRGSSHEQFF. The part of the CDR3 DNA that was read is TGTGCCAGCGGGCGGGGCTCCTCCCATGAG.

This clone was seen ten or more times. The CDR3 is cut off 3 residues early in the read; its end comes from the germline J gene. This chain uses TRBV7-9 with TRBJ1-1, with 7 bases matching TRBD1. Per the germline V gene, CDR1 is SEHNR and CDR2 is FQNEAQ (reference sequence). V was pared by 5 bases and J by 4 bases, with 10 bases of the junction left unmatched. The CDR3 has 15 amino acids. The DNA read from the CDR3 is TGTGCCAGCAGCCCAGATCTGACAGGGTTCACTGAA. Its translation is CASSPDLTGFTE. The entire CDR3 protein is CASSPDLTGFTEAFF.

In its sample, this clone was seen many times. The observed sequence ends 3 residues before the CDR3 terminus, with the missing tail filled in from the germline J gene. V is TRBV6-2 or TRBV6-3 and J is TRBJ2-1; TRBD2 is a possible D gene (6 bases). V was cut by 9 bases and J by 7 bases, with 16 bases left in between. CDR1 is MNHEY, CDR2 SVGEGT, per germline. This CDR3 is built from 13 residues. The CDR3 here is CASIPGDGNEQFF. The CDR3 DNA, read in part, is TGTGCCAGTATCCCGGGGGATGGGAATGAG.

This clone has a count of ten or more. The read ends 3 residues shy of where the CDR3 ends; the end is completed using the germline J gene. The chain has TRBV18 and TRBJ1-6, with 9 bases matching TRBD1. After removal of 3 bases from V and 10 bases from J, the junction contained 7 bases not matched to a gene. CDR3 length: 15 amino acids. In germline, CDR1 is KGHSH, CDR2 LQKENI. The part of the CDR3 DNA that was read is TGTGCCAGCTCACCCGCGACAGGGGGTGTATCACCC. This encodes CASSPATGGVSP. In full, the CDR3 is CASSPATGGVSPLHF.

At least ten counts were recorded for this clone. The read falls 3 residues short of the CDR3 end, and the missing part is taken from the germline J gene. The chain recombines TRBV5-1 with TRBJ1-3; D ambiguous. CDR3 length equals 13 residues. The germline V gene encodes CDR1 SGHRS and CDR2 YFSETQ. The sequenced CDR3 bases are TGCGCCAGCAGCTTGGAGACCCAAGCGGCC. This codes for CASSLETQAA. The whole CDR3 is CASSLETQAAIYF.

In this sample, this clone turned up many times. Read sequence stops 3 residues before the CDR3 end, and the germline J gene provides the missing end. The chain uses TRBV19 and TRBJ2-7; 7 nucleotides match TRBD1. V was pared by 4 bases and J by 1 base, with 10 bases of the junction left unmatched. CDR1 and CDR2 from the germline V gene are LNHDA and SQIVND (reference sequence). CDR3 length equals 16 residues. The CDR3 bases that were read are TGTGCCAGTAGTAAAAAACACGGGACAGTTTCCTACGAG. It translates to CASSKKHGTVSYE. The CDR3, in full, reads CASSKKHGTVSYEQYF.

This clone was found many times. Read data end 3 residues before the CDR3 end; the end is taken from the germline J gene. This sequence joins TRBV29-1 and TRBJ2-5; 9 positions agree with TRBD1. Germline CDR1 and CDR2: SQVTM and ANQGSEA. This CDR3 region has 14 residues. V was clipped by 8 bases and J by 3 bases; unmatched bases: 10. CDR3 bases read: TGCAGCTTCTGGACAGGGGAGGAAGAAGAGACC. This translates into CSFWTGEEEET. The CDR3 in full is CSFWTGEEEETQYF.

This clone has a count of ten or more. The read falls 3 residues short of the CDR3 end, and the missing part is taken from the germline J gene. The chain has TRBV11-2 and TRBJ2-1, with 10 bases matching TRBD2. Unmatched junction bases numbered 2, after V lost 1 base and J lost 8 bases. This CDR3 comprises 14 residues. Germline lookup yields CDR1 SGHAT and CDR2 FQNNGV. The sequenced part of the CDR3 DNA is TGTGCCAGCAGCTTAGCTAGCGGGAGAGATGAG. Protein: CASSLASGRDE. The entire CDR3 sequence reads CASSLASGRDEQFF.

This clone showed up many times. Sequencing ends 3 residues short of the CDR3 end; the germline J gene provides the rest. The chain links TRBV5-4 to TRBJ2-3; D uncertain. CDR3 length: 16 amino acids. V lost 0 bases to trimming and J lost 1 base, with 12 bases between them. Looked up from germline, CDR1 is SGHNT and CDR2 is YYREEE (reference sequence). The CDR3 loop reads CASSLVAGMRTDTQYF. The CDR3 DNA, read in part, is TGTGCCAGCAGCTTGGTCGCAGGTATGCGCACAGATACG. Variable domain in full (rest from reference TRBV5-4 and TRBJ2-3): ETGVTQSPTHLIKTRGQQVTLRCSSQSGHNTVSWYQQALGQGPQFIFQYYREEENGRGNFPPRFSGLQFPNYSSELNVNALELDDSALYLCASSLVAGMRTDTQYFGPGTRLTVL.

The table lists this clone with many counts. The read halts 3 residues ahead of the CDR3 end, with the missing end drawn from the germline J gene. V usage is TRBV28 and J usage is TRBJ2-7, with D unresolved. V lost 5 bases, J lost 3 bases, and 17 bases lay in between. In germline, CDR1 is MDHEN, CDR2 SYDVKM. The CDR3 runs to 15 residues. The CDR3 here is CASSAPVAVHYEQYF. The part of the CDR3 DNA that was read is TGTGCCAGCAGTGCCCCCGTGGCGGTACACTACGAG. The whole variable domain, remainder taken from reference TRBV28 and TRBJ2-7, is DVKVTQSSRYLVKRTGEKVFLECVQDMDHENMFWYRQDPGLGLRLIYFSYDVKMKEKGDIPEGYSVSREKKERFSLILESASTNQTSMYLCASSAPVAVHYEQYFGPGTRLTVT.

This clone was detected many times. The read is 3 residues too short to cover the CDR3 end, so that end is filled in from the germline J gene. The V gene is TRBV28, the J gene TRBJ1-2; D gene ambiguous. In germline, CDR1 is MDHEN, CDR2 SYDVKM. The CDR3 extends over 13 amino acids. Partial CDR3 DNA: TGTGCCAGCAGTTTGACGCAGGTCGTCGGC. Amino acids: CASSLTQVVG. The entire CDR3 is CASSLTQVVGYTF.